One T cell receptor beta chain is described in this entry. These data are taken from a study of blood T cell repertoires in COVID-19. Study-level background: Spain, Italy and the United States supplied samples that represented acute and convalescent COVID-19.

Per the authors' pipeline: How many nucleated cells were present was estimated from reference gene primer amplification. TCRdb's copy holds only in-frame clones and misses some; the assay was immunoSEQ multiplex PCR. The V and J calls and clone size are taken from that table; D and trimming were inferred from the DNA. The sample carries some 150,000 clones, 78% recorded once. CDR3 length: 18 residues. V lost 5 bases to trimming and J lost 4 bases; unmatched junction nucleotides: 16. Germline values: CDR1 MGHRA, CDR2 YSYEKL. The receptor comes from a woman older than 75 with acute or convalescent COVID-19. Sequenced input: peripheral blood. This sequence joins TRBV4-1 and TRBJ2-2; 7 bases fit TRBD2. The DNA of the CDR3 is TGCGCCAGCAGCTCGACCCAGCGCGGGCGCGGGGGCACCGGGGAGCTGTTTTTT. Residues: CASSSTQRGRGGTGELFF.